A single sample gave rise to the 7 T cell receptor beta chains below, sequenced in a study of patients and donors after allogeneic stem cell transplantation. Using its own MiXCR run on the RT-PCR reads, TCRdb lists one record per CDR3 protein. The sample has some 960,000 distinct CDR3 sequences; around 17% are singletons. The sequenced material came from blood, either unsorted or a sorted T cell fraction (not recorded which). All receptors derive from a human donor who was either an allogeneic HSCT recipient or a stem cell or donor lymphocyte infusion donor (not recorded which). It is not recorded whose cells these are; they may come from a transplant donor.

The sample holds a few counts of this clonotype. This chain uses TRBV7-8 with TRBJ1-3; maybe TRBD1 (6 bases). The CDR3 totals 17 residues. From germline, CDR1 is SGHVS and CDR2 FQNEAQ. V lost 3 bases, J lost 2 bases, and 17 bases lay in between. CDR3 sequence reads: CASSFDGGWGPGNTIYF. In DNA form, the CDR3 reads TGTGCCAGCAGCTTTGATGGGGGCTGGGGACCTGGAAACACCATATATTTT. Together with reference TRBV7-8 and TRBJ1-3, the CDR3 gives the full variable domain: GAGVSQSPRYKVAKRGQDVALRCDPISGHVSLFWYQQALGQGPEFLTYFQNEAQLDKSGLPSDRFFAERPEGSVSTLKIQRTQQEDSAVYLCASSFDGGWGPGNTIYFGEGSWLTVV.

In its sample, this clonotype was seen a few times. The rearrangement uses TRBV12-3 or TRBV12-4 and TRBJ2-3; a weak D match, TRBD2 (6 bases). V gave up 4 bases and J gave up 3 bases, with 23 bases separating them. This CDR3 comprises 18 residues. The CDR3 DNA follows: TGTGCCAGCAGTTCGCTCCCCGTACGGGGGTGGGGGACAGATACGCAGTATTTT. This gives the protein CASSSLPVRGWGTDTQYF.

The rearrangement links TRBV4-2 to TRBJ1-2; D is possibly TRBD1 (6 bases). CDR1 and CDR2 from the germline V gene are LGHNA and YNFKEQ. V was clipped by 1 base and J by 8 bases, with 17 bases between them. The CDR3 sequence is 15 residues long. The CDR3 DNA reads as TGTGCCAGCAGCCAAGGGCCGTGGGGGGCGGAAGGCTACACCTTC. Amino acid sequence: CASSQGPWGAEGYTF.

This clonotype was counted only a few times. This sequence joins TRBV27 and TRBJ2-1; 8 nucleotides agree with TRBD2. CDR1 and CDR2 from the germline V gene are MNHEY and SMNVEV (reference sequence). Germline trimming cut 4 bases from V and 7 bases from J; bases unmatched to any gene: 6. The CDR3 totals 14 residues. CDR3 in amino acids: CASSSTSAKNEQFF. In nucleotides, the CDR3 is TGTGCCAGCAGTTCGACTAGCGCTAAAAATGAGCAGTTCTTC.

This clonotype was found a few times. V and J are TRBV12-3 or TRBV12-4 and TRBJ2-7, with TRBD2 identical over 8 bases. The CDR3 consists of 18 residues. The V and J ends lost 3 bases and 4 bases, in that order; junction bases with no gene match: 17. The CDR3 loop is CASSFPPTPSGRLYEQYF. DNA for the CDR3: TGTGCCAGCAGTTTCCCCCCAACCCCCAGCGGGAGACTGTACGAGCAGTACTTC.

This chain links TRBV29-1 with TRBJ2-1, with 13 bases that match TRBD2. Germline assignment: CDR1 SQVTM and CDR2 ANQGSEA. The CDR3 loop spans 16 amino acids. V was pared by 3 bases and J by 9 bases, with 11 bases of the junction left unmatched. The CDR3 nucleotides are TGCAGCGTTGAGGGCCGACTAGCGGGGGGTTATAGTGAGCAGTTCTTC. Translated: CSVEGRLAGGYSEQFF.

This clonotype turned up a few times. The chain joins TRBV7-2 to TRBJ1-3; D possibly corresponds to TRBD1 (6 bases). There are 14 residues in the CDR3. Trimming left V 5 bases short and J 5 bases short, with 13 bases between. CDR1 SGHTA and CDR2 FQGNSA come from the germline V gene. CDR3 sequence (DNA): TGTGCCAGCAGCCCAGTGCAGGGGAGAAACACCATATATTTT. Protein product: CASSPVQGRNTIYF.